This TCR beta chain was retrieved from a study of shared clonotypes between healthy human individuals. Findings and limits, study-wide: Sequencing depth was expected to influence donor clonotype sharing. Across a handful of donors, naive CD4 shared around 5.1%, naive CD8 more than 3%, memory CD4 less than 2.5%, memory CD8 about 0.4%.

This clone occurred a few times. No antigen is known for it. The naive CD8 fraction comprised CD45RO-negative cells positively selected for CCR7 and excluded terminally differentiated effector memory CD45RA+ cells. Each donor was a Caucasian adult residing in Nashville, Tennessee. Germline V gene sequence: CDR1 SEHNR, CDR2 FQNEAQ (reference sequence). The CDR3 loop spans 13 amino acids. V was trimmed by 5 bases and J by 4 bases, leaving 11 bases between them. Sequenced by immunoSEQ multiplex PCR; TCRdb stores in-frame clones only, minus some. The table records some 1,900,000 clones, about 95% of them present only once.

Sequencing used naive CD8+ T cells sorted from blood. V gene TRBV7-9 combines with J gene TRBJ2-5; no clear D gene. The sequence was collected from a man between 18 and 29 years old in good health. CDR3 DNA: TGTGCCAGCAGCACCATGGCCGCAGAGACCCAGTACTTC. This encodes CASSTMAAETQYF.